Included here is one T cell receptor beta chain sequence, with context. Its antigen specificity is not known. No much larger clonotype is one base removed from it; base qualities were not supplied. Reading from cysteine to phenylalanine, the CDR3 counts 14 amino acids. Only CDR3 DNA remains: 42 bases, in frame from the first base. Based on the germline V gene, the CDR1 and CDR2 sequences are MNHNS and SASEGT. Here V drops 8 bases and J drops 1 base, and the junction holds 6 bases not matched to any gene. This entry belongs to a study of early T cells in non-severe SARS-CoV-2 infection (dated by TCRdb to about 2021). About the study as a whole: TCR sequencing used bulk RNA from unsorted whole blood, so alpha and beta chains could not be paired. The paper's findings and limits, for the study overall: Matching against VDJdb was skewed toward anti-spike CD8 responses, likely underestimated virus-specific expansions, and missed private and CD4 specificities.

The library was obtained by 5' RACE. These reads were obtained on a NextSeq 500. In the TCR library protocol, unique molecular identifiers were attached to individual cDNA molecules to correct for PCR bias and sequencing error. Both TCR alpha and beta chains were sequenced, and tight co-correlation was observed between alpha and beta sequence abundances in each sample. Turning to the authors' computational methods: Decombinator V4 was used to annotate TCR sequences for V gene, J gene and CDR3. TCRs were defined as expanded if a significant change between any two time points was detected under a Poisson model with p below 0.0001. TCR abundances were normalised to the total number of TCRs sequenced in each sample and reported as counts per million. TRAV1-2 paired with TRAJ12, TRAJ20 or TRAJ33 defined MAIT TCRs, while TRAV10 paired with TRAJ18 defined iNKT TCRs. VDJdb, accessed on 1 November 2021, was searched for TCRs annotated for CMV, EBV and SARS-CoV-2, and TCRs annotated for more than one antigen were excluded. The raw public reads went through TCRdb reprocessing: fastp at Q25, MiXCR clone calling, in-frame beta chains kept. A single entry per CDR3 protein holds the most common genes and DNA from its merged rows. TCRdb's processing, not the study's, gives the V and J calls here. For this sample there are tens of thousands of distinct CDR3 sequences; 12% appear just once. Of the sample, approximately 6.1% is held by the ten largest clones.

A case-control design nested within a healthcare worker cohort in London, UK, was used, with weekly nasopharyngeal swab PCR tests and blood sampling performed. Between 23 and 31 March 2020, the week of the UK lockdown, healthcare workers were enrolled and then followed up weekly for as long as 16 weeks. The TCR originated in an adult who was a healthcare worker with PCR-confirmed SARS-CoV-2 infection or an uninfected control (not recorded which). The chain uses TRBV6-1 and TRBJ2-5; 8 central bases correspond to TRBD1. The sequencing input was whole blood. The sequenced DNA is TGTGCCAGCCGGGTGGACAGGGCCCAAGAGACCCAGTACTTC. It translates as CASRVDRAQETQYF.